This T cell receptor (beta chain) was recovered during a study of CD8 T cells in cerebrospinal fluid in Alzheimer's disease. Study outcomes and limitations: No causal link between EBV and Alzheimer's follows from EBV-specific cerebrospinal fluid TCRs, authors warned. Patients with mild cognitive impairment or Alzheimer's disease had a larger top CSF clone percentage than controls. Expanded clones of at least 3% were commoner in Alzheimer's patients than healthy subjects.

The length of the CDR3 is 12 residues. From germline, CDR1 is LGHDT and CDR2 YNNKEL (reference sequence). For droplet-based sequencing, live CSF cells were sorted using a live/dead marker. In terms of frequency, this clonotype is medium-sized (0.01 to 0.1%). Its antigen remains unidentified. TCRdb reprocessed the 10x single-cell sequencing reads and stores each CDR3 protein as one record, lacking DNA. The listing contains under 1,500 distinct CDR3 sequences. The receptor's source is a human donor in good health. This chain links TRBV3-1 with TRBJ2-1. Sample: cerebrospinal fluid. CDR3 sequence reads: CASSQMGNEQFF.